Listed below are T cell receptor beta chains from one sample, sequenced in a study of cytomegalovirus exposure and HLA in healthy donors. Clones were read by immunoSEQ multiplex PCR, and TCRdb kept only the in-frame ones, dropping some. Of about 130,000 clones in the sample, roughly 82% were seen once. The sequenced sample consisted of PBMCs. Receptors originate from a woman aged 35 to 49 in good health and CMV-seropositive. Each CDR3 is given with its conserved first and last residue. Each record gives: CDR3 DNA, CDR3 protein, J gene, D gene, clone size, V gene. The D gene is left open where the match is weak. Size values are once, few and many counts, or a class for expanded clones, and some rows have none.

DNA: TGTGCCAGCAGTTACCAACTAGTTCCCTACGAGCAGTACTTC; CDR3: CASSYQLVPYEQYF; J: TRBJ2-7; D: -; size: -; V: TRBV6-5
DNA: TGTGCCAGCAGTTACATAGGACAGGGTCCCTACGAGCAGTACTTC; CDR3: CASSYIGQGPYEQYF; J: TRBJ2-7; D: TRBD1; size: -; V: TRBV6-5
DNA: TGTGCCAGCAGCTACGGACAGGGACCCTACAATGAGCAGTTCTTC; CDR3: CASSYGQGPYNEQFF; J: TRBJ2-1; D: TRBD1; size: -; V: TRBV11-2
DNA: TGCGCCAGCAGCTTGACCTCGTGGGGACTAGCGGGAGGCAAGGGCACAGATACGCAGTATTTT; CDR3: CASSLTSWGLAGGKGTDTQYF; J: TRBJ2-3; D: TRBD2; size: -; V: TRBV5-1
DNA: TGTGCCAGCAGCTCCCGGAGCAATCAGCCCCAGCATTTT; CDR3: CASSSRSNQPQHF; J: TRBJ1-5; D: -; size: -; V: TRBV11-2
DNA: TGTGCCAGCAGTCACCGACAGACGAGGACATCGAACACCGGGGAGCTGTTTTTT; CDR3: CASSHRQTRTSNTGELFF; J: TRBJ2-2; D: -; size: few; V: TRBV25-1
DNA: TGCGCCAGCAGCACATTCCCCCGGGGGAGCGGGGAGCTGTTTTTT; CDR3: CASSTFPRGSGELFF; J: TRBJ2-2; D: -; size: -; V: TRBV4-1
DNA: TGTGCCAGCAGTGAGTCCCCCGGGACAGGGGATGGCTACACCTTC; CDR3: CASSESPGTGDGYTF; J: TRBJ1-2; D: TRBD1; size: -; V: TRBV6-4
DNA: TGTGCCAGCAAAAGGCAGGGGGCCGGGGAGACCCAGTACTTC; CDR3: CASKRQGAGETQYF; J: TRBJ2-5; D: TRBD1; size: -; V: TRBV2
DNA: TGTGCCTGGAGGGAGACGGATTATGCTAACTATGGCTACACCTTC; CDR3: CAWRETDYANYGYTF; J: TRBJ1-2; D: -; size: -; V: TRBV30
DNA: TGTGCCACCAGCAGAGATATTGCGGGGAATTTAGGGGGCGGCTACACCTTC; CDR3: CATSRDIAGNLGGGYTF; J: TRBJ1-2; D: TRBD1; size: -; V: TRBV15